These T cell receptor beta chains were read from a single sample in a study of cytomegalovirus exposure and HLA in healthy donors. The method was immunoSEQ multiplex PCR; TCRdb's version includes in-frame clones alone and lacks a portion of them. Seen here are about 130,000 clones, more than 80% observed once, and the top ten hold less than 6.5%. The material sequenced was PBMCs. Every receptor here comes from a woman aged 40 to 49 in good health and CMV-seropositive. Both conserved end residues are part of each CDR3.

cdr3_aa | v_call
CASRATQNTEAFF | TRBV6-8
CASSKASSGSWGEQYF | TRBV7-2
CASSRYVAGEQYF | TRBV7-9
CASSVEGRGNYGYTF | TRBV9
CASSFDRGFYNSPLHF | TRBV28
CASRGDRGRNTDTQYF | TRBV10-1
CASSPQGTDYGYPF | TRBV5-4
CASSLYGTAKNTEAFF | TRBV7-8
CASSPRHGSTDTQYF | TRBV14
CSASGAGELFF | TRBV20-1
CASRGTGGGYTF | TRBV6-6
CASSEGVGLAGAQQYF | TRBV9
CASSFSGMAEQFF | TRBV7-3
CASSLGGGSFEKLFF | TRBV5-4
CASSQGANQPQHF | TRBV7-3
CASSVVDRGYNNEQFF | TRBV9
CASSPGGGRRYEQYF | TRBV7-9
CAISDSPARQGLRSYEQYF | TRBV10-3
CASSLVGGASSYEQYF | TRBV5-1
CASSDRLLSTDTQYF | TRBV25-1
CASSLLTGAYEQYF | TRBV5-1
CAIRQAVNTEAFF | TRBV10-3
CASTLAGESYEQYF | TRBV5-4
CASSFDSSNQPQHF | TRBV7-9